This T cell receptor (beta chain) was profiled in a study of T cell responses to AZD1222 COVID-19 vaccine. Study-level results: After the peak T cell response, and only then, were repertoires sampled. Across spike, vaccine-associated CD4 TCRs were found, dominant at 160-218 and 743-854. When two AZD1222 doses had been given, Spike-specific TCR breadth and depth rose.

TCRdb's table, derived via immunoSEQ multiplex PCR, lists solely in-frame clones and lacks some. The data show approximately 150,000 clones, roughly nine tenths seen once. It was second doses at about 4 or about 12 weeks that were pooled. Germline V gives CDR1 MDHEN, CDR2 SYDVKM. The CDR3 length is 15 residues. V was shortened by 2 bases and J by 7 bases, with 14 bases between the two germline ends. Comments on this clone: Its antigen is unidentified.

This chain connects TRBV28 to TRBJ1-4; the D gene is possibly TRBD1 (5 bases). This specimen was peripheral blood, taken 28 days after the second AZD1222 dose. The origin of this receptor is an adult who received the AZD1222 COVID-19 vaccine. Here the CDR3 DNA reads TGTGCCAGCAGTTTAAGGGGCCTGTGGGGTGAAAAACTGTTTTTT. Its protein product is CASSLRGLWGEKLFF.